This record concerns one TCR beta chain sequence. The sample comes from a study of blood T cells in healthy people across ages. Then a second PCR, running roughly 6 to 11 cycles, was carried out with a sample-barcoded 5' primer and a J-beta primer mix. Paired-end reads containing CDR3 totaled no fewer than 2.5 million for each sample. TCRdb re-called the 5' RACE reads through MiXCR, storing one row per CDR3 protein. The repertoire holds approximately 730,000 distinct CDR3 sequences, with more than 40% as singletons. CDR3 length: 13 amino acids. Trimming removed 3 bases from V and 1 base from J, with 6 bases in between.

This TCR was recovered from a woman aged 55-69 years in good health. Sequenced input: blood. This chain uses TRBV12-3 or TRBV12-4 with TRBJ1-1; D gene uncertain. The CDR3 bases are TGTGCCAGCAGTTTTGAGGGGAACACTGAAGCTTTCTTT. Translation: CASSFEGNTEAFF.